The 10 T cell receptor beta chains given below trace back to one sample, sequenced in a study of blood T cell repertoires in COVID-19. Clones were sequenced by immunoSEQ multiplex PCR, and TCRdb holds only the in-frame ones, with some missing. The sample comprises some 130,000 clones, about 86% of which are singletons, and around 19% rests with the top ten. The specimen sequenced was peripheral blood. The receptors derive from a woman in her forties or fifties who had recovered from COVID-19.

This chain connects TRBV30 to TRBJ1-1; D uncertain. V dropped 5 bases and J dropped 2 bases, with 12 bases sitting between them. The CDR3 covers 13 residues. Per germline, CDR1 GTSNPN and CDR2 SVGIG (reference sequence). The CDR3, as DNA: TGTGCCTGGGACGAGTTAATAAACACTGAAGCTTTCTTT. Its translation is CAWDELINTEAFF.

V usage is TRBV27 and J usage is TRBJ2-7, with unresolved D. The CDR3 spans 13 residues. Trimming removed 4 bases from V and 0 bases from J, with 7 bases in between. CDR1 is MNHEY and CDR2 is SMNVEV in the germline V gene (reference sequence). The CDR3 nucleotides read TGTGCCAGCAGTTGGCACCCCTCCTACGAGCAGTACTTC. Its protein is CASSWHPSYEQYF.

This clone was seen only once. V is TRBV20-1 and J is TRBJ2-1, with D unresolved. The CDR3 is 11 residues long. The V gene's germline CDR1 is DFQATT and CDR2 SNEGSKA (reference sequence). V shed 5 bases and J shed 3 bases, with 5 bases lying between them. Here the CDR3 DNA reads TGCAGTGCTGGTAGCTACAATGAGCAGTTCTTC. As protein: CSAGSYNEQFF.

Comment on this clone: The same CDR3 also results from other DNA sequences found in this sample. The rearrangement links TRBV29-1 to TRBJ1-2, with 10 bases aligning to TRBD1. The germline CDR1 and CDR2 sequences are SQVTM and ANQGSEA. This CDR3 is built from 14 residues. The trim removed 8 bases at V and 3 bases at J, leaving 9 bases unmatched. DNA for the CDR3: TGCAGCACCGGAACCGGGACAGGGGACTATGGCTACACCTTC. Translating gives CSTGTGTGDYGYTF.

A few counts support this clone. V gene TRBV13 combines with J gene TRBJ1-2; 9 bases are shared with TRBD1. The CDR3 covers 15 residues. Germline assignment: CDR1 PRHDT and CDR2 FYEKMQ (reference sequence). With V trimmed by 0 bases and J by 4 bases, 3 bases remained unmatched. The CDR3 nucleotides read TGTGCCAGCAGCTTAGGGGGACAGGGAAGCTATGGCTACACCTTC. Protein product: CASSLGGQGSYGYTF.

V is TRBV7-2 and J is TRBJ1-4; 8 bases fit TRBD1. Germline lookup yields CDR1 SGHTA and CDR2 FQGNSA. The CDR3 spans 16 residues. J lost 7 bases, V lost 7 bases, and 14 bases had no gene match. Here the CDR3 DNA reads TGTGCCAGCAAACCCCAATTCGGGACAGGAGGTGAAAAACTGTTTTTT. Protein product: CASKPQFGTGGEKLFF. Drawing the rest from reference TRBV7-2 and TRBJ1-4, the complete variable domain is GAGVSQSPSNKVTEKGKDVELRCDPISGHTALYWYRQSLGQGLEFLIYFQGNSAPDKSGLPSDRFSAERTGGSVSTLTIQRTQQEDSAVYLCASKPQFGTGGEKLFFGSGTQLSVL.

The chain recombines TRBV11-3 with TRBJ1-2; weak D call: TRBD1 (6 bases). Trimming left V 7 bases short and J 7 bases short, with 16 bases between. Germline V CDR1 and CDR2: SGHNT, YENEEA. CDR3 length: 13 residues. Written as DNA, the CDR3 is TGTGCCAGCACCGGACATCGGGGGGCTGGCTACACCTTC. Translation gives CASTGHRGAGYTF.

This chain links TRBV27 with TRBJ1-2; the match to TRBD1 covers 8 bases. There are 12 residues in the CDR3. The junction had 1 base not matched to a gene; V was cut back by 6 bases and J by 4 bases. Per germline, CDR1 MNHEY and CDR2 SMNVEV (reference sequence). CDR3 region: CASRDRVYGYTF. CDR3 DNA: TGTGCCAGCAGGGACAGGGTCTATGGCTACACCTTC.

The chain uses TRBV19 and TRBJ1-1; tentatively, D is TRBD1 (5 bases). The CDR3 runs to 15 residues. The V and J ends lost 4 bases and 5 bases respectively, with 17 bases between them. Germline values: CDR1 LNHDA, CDR2 SQIVND (reference sequence). Here the CDR3 DNA reads TGTGCCAGTAGTACGATTCAGGGTCGGGAGACTGAAGCTTTCTTT. It yields the protein CASSTIQGRETEAFF.

The rearrangement uses TRBV7-2 and TRBJ2-3; 8 nucleotides align to TRBD1. The CDR3 covers 16 residues. The V and J ends lost 2 bases and 2 bases, in that order; junction bases with no gene match: 6. The V gene's germline CDR1 is SGHTA and CDR2 FQGNSA. The CDR3 reads CASSLLGQGLTDTQYF. Here the CDR3 DNA reads TGTGCCAGCAGCTTACTAGGACAGGGCCTCACAGATACGCAGTATTTT. The whole variable domain, filled in from reference TRBV7-2 and TRBJ2-3, reads GAGVSQSPSNKVTEKGKDVELRCDPISGHTALYWYRQSLGQGLEFLIYFQGNSAPDKSGLPSDRFSAERTGGSVSTLTIQRTQQEDSAVYLCASSLLGQGLTDTQYFGPGTRLTVL.